The 26 T cell receptor beta chains listed next were all sequenced from one sample in a study of identical twins. TCRdb re-analysed the 5' RACE reads in MiXCR, keeping a single row per CDR3 protein. This sample has approximately 260,000 distinct CDR3 sequences; approximately 8.3% occur once, and the top ten carry around 3%. The data were also submitted as part of a second study, on yellow fever vaccine responses in identical twins.

Sequencing was done on a sample of CD8+ T cells sorted from blood. The receptors shown here come from a young woman in good health.

The gene calls are TRBV6-2 or TRBV6-3 and TRBJ1-4; unclear D gene. Germline-derived CDR1 and CDR2 are MNHEY and SVGEGT. The CDR3 spans 14 residues. Trimming took off 2 bases at V and 6 bases at J, with 10 bases between the two ends. CDR3 bases: TGTGCCAGCAGTTACGGCGGAGACTATGAAAAACTGTTTTTT. Its translation is CASSYGGDYEKLFF.

This chain uses TRBV11-2 with TRBJ2-5; 9 positions match TRBD2. Trimming took 3 bases from V and 0 from J; bases not matched to a gene: 5. This CDR3 has 16 residues. The germline gives CDR1 SGHAT, CDR2 FQNNGV. CDR3 sequence reads: CASSFSGGTYQETQYF. The CDR3 DNA is TGTGCCAGCAGCTTTAGCGGGGGCACTTACCAAGAGACCCAGTACTTC.

This clonotype showed up many times. The chain joins TRBV2 to TRBJ2-1; 10 nucleotides match TRBD2. CDR3 length: 16 residues. Looked up from germline, CDR1 is SNHLY and CDR2 is FYNNEI. V was clipped by 2 bases and J by 7 bases; unmatched bases: 8. Written as DNA, the CDR3 is TGTGCCAGCAGTGAACGTAGGCTAGCGGGAGTGAATGAGCAGTTCTTC. It is translated as CASSERRLAGVNEQFF. Variable domain in full (rest from reference TRBV2 and TRBJ2-1): EPEVTQTPSHQVTQMGQEVILRCVPISNHLYFYWYRQILGQKVEFLVSFYNNEISEKSEIFDDQFSVERPDGSNFTLKIRSTKLEDSAMYFCASSERRLAGVNEQFFGPGTRLTVL.

This clonotype was seen ten or more times. The J gene is TRBJ1-2, the V gene TRBV12-3 or TRBV12-4, with D possibly being TRBD1 (5 bases). The CDR3 length is 11 residues. Between the trimmed V and J ends, which lost 7 bases and 4 bases, there was a span of 7 bases. The CDR3 DNA sequence: TGTGCCAGCAAGACAGCCTATGGCTACACCTTC. It yields the protein CASKTAYGYTF.

The chain combines TRBV3-1 with TRBJ2-4; perhaps TRBD2 as D (5 bases). This CDR3 spans 20 amino acids. CDR1 and CDR2 from the germline V gene are LGHDT and YNNKEL (reference sequence). Trimming stripped 3 bases from V and 0 bases from J, with 24 bases between. CDR3 loop: CASSHDSDYSPIIAKNIQYF. The CDR3 coding sequence is TGTGCCAGCAGCCACGATTCAGACTATTCACCTATAATAGCCAAAAACATTCAGTACTTC.

The rearrangement joins TRBV7-9 to TRBJ2-7; D may match TRBD1 or TRBD2 (5 bases each). Per the germline V gene, CDR1 is SEHNR and CDR2 is FQNEAQ (reference sequence). Trimming took 6 bases from V and 3 from J, leaving 15 bases between them. The CDR3 extends over 14 amino acids. CDR3 sequence reads: CASSPWDRYYEQYF. The CDR3 region has the DNA TGTGCCAGCAGTCCATGGGACCGATACTACGAGCAGTACTTC.

The rearrangement links TRBV11-2 to TRBJ2-3; 13 bases line up with TRBD2. CDR3 length equals 15 residues. Germline CDR1 reads SGHAT; CDR2 reads FQNNGV. After removal of 5 bases from V and 4 bases from J, the junction contained 3 bases not matched to a gene. CDR3 sequence (DNA): TGTGCCAGCAGCGGACTAGCGGGAGAGGCAGATACGCAGTATTTT. This sequence encodes CASSGLAGEADTQYF.

This clonotype has ten or more counts. CDR3 nucleotides: TGTGCCAGCCTCCCGGAGGCGGGACAGGCTAGCACAGATACGCAGTATTTT. As protein: CASLPEAGQASTDTQYF. The rearrangement uses TRBV2 and TRBJ2-3; TRBD1 matches 8 bases. V trimming: 8 bases; J trimming: 0 bases; junction bases outside the gene matches: 13. The CDR3 contains 17 residues. Germline CDR1 reads SNHLY; CDR2 reads FYNNEI.

This clonotype has a handful of counts. The V and J genes are TRBV27 and TRBJ2-1, with a weak D call TRBD2 (6 bases). The germline V gene encodes CDR1 MNHEY and CDR2 SMNVEV (reference sequence). CDR3 length: 14 residues. Trimming removed 8 bases from V and 3 bases from J, with 14 bases in between. The CDR3 nucleotides read TGTGCCAGCTGGAATAGCGGTTTCTACAATGAGCAGTTCTTC. This gives the protein CASWNSGFYNEQFF.

This clonotype was counted at least ten times. The V and J genes are TRBV29-1 and TRBJ2-5; D possibly corresponds to TRBD2 (6 bases). The CDR3 runs to 13 residues. CDR1 is SQVTM and CDR2 is ANQGSEA in the germline V gene. V shed 1 base and J shed 5 bases, with 11 bases lying between them. This CDR3 reads CSVEVWEEETQYF. The CDR3 DNA reads as TGCAGCGTTGAAGTCTGGGAGGAGGAGACCCAGTACTTC.

The chain joins TRBV5-6 to TRBJ2-7, with D possibly being TRBD2 (5 bases). This CDR3 spans 15 amino acids. Per the germline V gene, CDR1 is SGHDT and CDR2 is YYEEEE. The ends were cut back, 4 bases at V and 4 bases at J, with 18 bases in the middle. The CDR3 here is CASSPQAGNGYEQYF. The CDR3 DNA reads TGTGCCAGCAGCCCACAAGCCGGGAATGGGTACGAGCAGTACTTC.

This clonotype was seen many times. The rearrangement uses TRBV5-6 and TRBJ2-1; D ambiguous. V dropped 4 bases and J dropped 4 bases, with 12 bases sitting between them. CDR1 is SGHDT and CDR2 is YYEEEE in the germline V gene. The CDR3 loop spans 14 amino acids. The chain's CDR3 is CASSASGRYNEQFF. For the CDR3, the DNA is TGTGCCAGCAGCGCCTCCGGTCGGTACAATGAGCAGTTCTTC.

This rearrangement joins TRBV7-9 to TRBJ2-7; 12 bases map to TRBD2. The V segment lost 3 bases and the J segment 0 bases; nucleotides outside the gene matches: 3. This CDR3 has 16 residues. CDR1 is SEHNR, CDR2 FQNEAQ, per germline (reference sequence). The CDR3 loop reads CASSFPGLAGSYEQYF. CDR3 nucleotide sequence: TGTGCCAGCAGCTTTCCGGGACTAGCGGGCTCCTACGAGCAGTACTTC.

This clonotype was observed at least ten times. V gene TRBV7-9 combines with J gene TRBJ2-7; 7 positions agree with TRBD1. The CDR3 has 16 residues. The V segment lost 4 bases and the J segment 3 bases; nucleotides outside the gene matches: 12. Germline lookup yields CDR1 SEHNR and CDR2 FQNEAQ (reference sequence). For the CDR3, the DNA is TGTGCCAGCAGCTCCCTCCGGGACAGCAAGGACTACGAGCAGTACTTC. This translates into CASSSLRDSKDYEQYF. The variable domain in full, completed from reference TRBV7-9 and TRBJ2-7, reads DTGVSQNPRHKITKRGQNVTFRCDPISEHNRLYWYRQTLGQGPEFLTYFQNEAQLEKSRLLSDRFSAERPKGSFSTLEIQRTEQGDSAMYLCASSSLRDSKDYEQYFGPGTRLTVT.

In its sample, this clonotype was seen many times. The chain links TRBV28 to TRBJ2-5; weak D call: TRBD1 (5 bases). CDR1 is MDHEN and CDR2 is SYDVKM in the germline V gene. With 5 bases removed from V and 2 bases from J, the gap between germline ends came to 21 bases. The CDR3 length is 17 residues. The CDR3 sequence is CASSTVDSDPFQETQYF. The CDR3 DNA follows: TGTGCCAGCAGTACCGTAGACAGCGATCCATTTCAAGAGACCCAGTACTTC.

This clonotype was detected only a few times. The chain uses TRBV25-1 and TRBJ1-1; maybe TRBD1 (5 bases). The CDR3 is 10 amino acids. Germline V gene lookup returns CDR1 MGHDK and CDR2 SYGVNS. V shed 5 bases and J shed 12 bases, with 10 bases lying between them. This chain's CDR3 is CASSSHRTFF. The CDR3 DNA reads TGTGCCAGCAGTTCGCACAGGACTTTCTTT. The whole variable domain, remainder taken from reference TRBV25-1 and TRBJ1-1, is EADIYQTPRYLVIGTGKKITLECSQTMGHDKMYWYQQDPGMELHLIHYSYGVNSTEKGDLSSESTVSRIRTEHFPLTLESARPSHTSQYLCASSSHRTFFGQGTRLTVV.

This clonotype was picked up many times. V gene TRBV15 combines with J gene TRBJ2-1; D gene ambiguous. The CDR3 consists of 13 residues. Trimming left V 6 bases short and J 2 bases short, with 8 bases between. Looked up from germline, CDR1 is LNHNV and CDR2 is YYDKDF (reference sequence). The CDR3 nucleotides read TGTGCCACCAGGATGAGTCCCTACAATGAGCAGTTCTTC. Translation: CATRMSPYNEQFF.

The chain couples TRBV6-2 or TRBV6-3 to TRBJ1-2, with a tentative D call TRBD1 (6 bases). V shed 2 bases and J shed 4 bases, with 11 bases lying between them. This CDR3 contains 14 residues. The germline gives CDR1 MNHEY, CDR2 SVGEGT. CDR3 in amino acids: CASSYRDTSYGYTF. Written as DNA, the CDR3 is TGTGCCAGCAGTTACCGGGACACCAGCTATGGCTACACCTTC.

This clonotype was detected ten times or more. The gene calls are TRBV29-1 and TRBJ2-4; 7 bases align to TRBD2. The trim removed 7 bases at V and 1 base at J, leaving 13 bases unmatched. Germline values: CDR1 SQVTM, CDR2 ANQGSEA. The CDR3 sequence is 16 residues long. The CDR3 reads CSAGGIRNAAKNIQYF. CDR3 nucleotide sequence: TGCAGCGCCGGGGGGATTAGAAACGCGGCCAAAAACATTCAGTACTTC.

This clonotype turned up a few times. This chain joins TRBV27 and TRBJ1-1; D perhaps matches TRBD1 (6 bases). Trimming removed 0 bases at V and 2 bases at J, with 10 bases between. CDR3 length equals 15 residues. From germline, CDR1 is MNHEY and CDR2 SMNVEV (reference sequence). The CDR3 sequence: CASSLSRGINTEAFF. The CDR3 region has the DNA TGTGCCAGCAGTTTATCAAGGGGGATCAACACTGAAGCTTTCTTT.

This clonotype was detected many times. The chain uses TRBV7-8 and TRBJ1-2; 9 nucleotides match TRBD1. The CDR3 covers 14 residues. The germline CDR1 and CDR2 sequences are SGHVS and FQNEAQ. The V and J ends lost 5 bases and 4 bases, in that order; junction bases with no gene match: 5. The CDR3 protein is CASSPGQGIYGYTF. The CDR3 DNA sequence: TGTGCCAGCAGCCCAGGACAGGGGATCTATGGCTACACCTTC.

The chain combines TRBV4-1 with TRBJ2-7; TRBD1 aligns across 7 bases. J was trimmed by 2 bases and V by 3 bases; bases with no gene match: 7. Germline values: CDR1 MGHRA, CDR2 YSYEKL. The CDR3 has 15 residues. DNA of the CDR3: TGCGCCAGCAGCCACCTACAGGGGCATCCCTACGAGCAGTACTTC. Amino acids: CASSHLQGHPYEQYF.

This clonotype was seen ten or more times. The J gene is TRBJ2-1, the V gene TRBV12-3 or TRBV12-4; TRBD2 might be the D (5 bases). With 7 bases removed from V and 5 bases from J, the gap between germline ends came to 15 bases. This CDR3 is built from 14 residues. The CDR3 region has the DNA TGTGCCAGCATTCACCGGGATTCAAACAATGAGCAGTTCTTC. This translates into CASIHRDSNNEQFF.

This clonotype was seen more than once but under ten times. V is TRBV10-2 and J is TRBJ1-4; no reliable D call. V dropped 3 bases and J dropped 4 bases, with 12 bases sitting between them. Germline values: CDR1 WSHSY, CDR2 SAAADI. The length of the CDR3 is 15 residues. The CDR3, as DNA: TGCGCCAGCAGTGATTGGTTGACGAATAATGAAAAACTGTTTTTT. Translating it yields CASSDWLTNNEKLFF.

The chain couples TRBV4-3 to TRBJ2-7; maybe TRBD1 (6 bases). The CDR3 is 16 amino acids. CDR1 and CDR2 from the germline V gene are LGHNA and YSLEER. Trimming took 0 bases from V and 3 from J, leaving 15 bases between them. The CDR3: CASSQESAGELYEQYF. CDR3 in DNA: TGCGCCAGCAGCCAAGAGTCGGCAGGGGAACTCTACGAGCAGTACTTC.

This clonotype has a count of ten or more. The chain combines TRBV29-1 with TRBJ2-2, with D perhaps matching TRBD2 (6 bases). V lost 6 bases to trimming and J lost 2 bases, with 10 bases between them. Germline CDR1 and CDR2: SQVTM and ANQGSEA. The CDR3 is 13 residues long. As DNA, the CDR3 is TGCAGCGTCCGGGACTCTAACACCGGGGAGCTGTTTTTT. Residues: CSVRDSNTGELFF.